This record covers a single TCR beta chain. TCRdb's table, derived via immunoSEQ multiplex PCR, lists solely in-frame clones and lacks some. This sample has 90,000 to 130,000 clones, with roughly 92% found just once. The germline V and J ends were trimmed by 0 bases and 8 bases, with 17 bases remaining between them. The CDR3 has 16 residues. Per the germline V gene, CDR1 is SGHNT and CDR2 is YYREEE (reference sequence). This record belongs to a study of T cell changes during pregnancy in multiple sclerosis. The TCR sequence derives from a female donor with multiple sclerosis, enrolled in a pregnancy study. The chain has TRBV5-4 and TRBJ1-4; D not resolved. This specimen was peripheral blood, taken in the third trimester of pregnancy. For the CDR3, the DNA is TGTGCCAGCAGCTTGGACCCCGGCCCTCGGGGAGAAAAACTGTTTTTT. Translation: CASSLDPGPRGEKLFF.